The rows below give T cell receptor beta chains drawn from one sample of a study of T cells after yellow fever vaccination. TCRdb recomputed calls from the 5' RACE reads with MiXCR, one row per CDR3 protein. The sample consists of nearly 350,000 distinct CDR3 sequences, roughly 8.4% of them appearing once. Material: PBMCs, obtained more than 40 days after the first yellow fever vaccination. These receptors were collected from a man aged 18 to 29 who received the YFV17D yellow fever vaccine. The CDR3 runs from the conserved cysteine through the conserved F or W. D genes are given only for firm matches. The size of a clone is reported for some rows only, either as once, few or many, or as a class for expanded clones.

J gene: TRBJ2-1
V gene: TRBV5-1
clone size: few
D gene: -
CDR3 DNA: TGCGCCAGCAGCTTTACACCTACCTCCTACAATGAGCAGTTCTTC
CDR3 protein: CASSFTPTSYNEQFF

J gene: TRBJ2-7
V gene: TRBV5-4
clone size: few
D gene: -
CDR3 DNA: TGTGCCAGCAGCCATGGGGTGAGCTCCTACGAGCAGTACTTC
CDR3 protein: CASSHGVSSYEQYF

J gene: TRBJ2-5
V gene: TRBV7-2
clone size: few
D gene: -
CDR3 DNA: TGTGCCAGCAGCCGCATTGTGGGGGCAGGAGAGACCCAGTACTTC
CDR3 protein: CASSRIVGAGETQYF

J gene: TRBJ2-1
V gene: TRBV6-2/TRBV6-3
clone size: -
D gene: -
CDR3 DNA: TGTGCCAGCAAGAAACAGAGTGAGCAGTTCTTC
CDR3 protein: CASKKQSEQFF

J gene: TRBJ2-2
V gene: TRBV5-1
clone size: -
D gene: TRBD1
CDR3 DNA: TGCGCCAGCAGCACGGACAGGGGTAGCACCGGGGAGCTGTTTTTT
CDR3 protein: CASSTDRGSTGELFF

J gene: TRBJ2-1
V gene: TRBV24-1
clone size: many
D gene: -
CDR3 DNA: TGTGCCACCAGTGATGGACCCCATAATGAGCAGTTCTTC
CDR3 protein: CATSDGPHNEQFF

J gene: TRBJ2-7
V gene: TRBV12-3/TRBV12-4
clone size: few
D gene: TRBD1
CDR3 DNA: TGTGCCAGCAGTTTTGGACAGGCCAACTCCTACGAGCAGTACTTC
CDR3 protein: CASSFGQANSYEQYF

J gene: TRBJ1-1
V gene: TRBV4-1
clone size: few
D gene: -
CDR3 DNA: TGCGCCAGCAGCCAAGATATTTGGGAGACTGAAGCTTTCTTT
CDR3 protein: CASSQDIWETEAFF

J gene: TRBJ1-1
V gene: TRBV29-1
clone size: few
D gene: -
CDR3 DNA: TGCAGCGCTGAGCCTCAGGGGCGGGGCACTGAAGCTTTCTTT
CDR3 protein: CSAEPQGRGTEAFF

J gene: TRBJ1-1
V gene: TRBV2
clone size: few
D gene: -
CDR3 DNA: TGTGCCAGCAGCCTATATGGGACATTCGTGTTGAACACTGAAGCTTTCTTT
CDR3 protein: CASSLYGTFVLNTEAFF

J gene: TRBJ1-1
V gene: TRBV12-3/TRBV12-4
clone size: -
D gene: -
CDR3 DNA: TGTGCCAGCAGCTCTTCGTGGGCGCAGGGGACCCACACTGAAGCTTTCTTT
CDR3 protein: CASSSSWAQGTHTEAFF

J gene: TRBJ2-7
V gene: TRBV13
clone size: -
D gene: -
CDR3 DNA: TGTGCCAGCAGCTTAGCCAGGGTAAGCTACGAGCAGTACTTC
CDR3 protein: CASSLARVSYEQYF

J gene: TRBJ1-3
V gene: TRBV4-3
clone size: few
D gene: -
CDR3 DNA: TGCGCCAGCAGCCCGCTCGGACCCGCCGGAAACACCATATATTTT
CDR3 protein: CASSPLGPAGNTIYF

J gene: TRBJ2-1
V gene: TRBV7-8
clone size: few
D gene: -
CDR3 DNA: TGTGCCAGCAGCTTGAAGGGGGAAGACCTAGGCAATGAGCAGTTCTTC
CDR3 protein: CASSLKGEDLGNEQFF

J gene: TRBJ1-2
V gene: TRBV5-1
clone size: -
D gene: -
CDR3 DNA: TGCGCCAGCAGCTTGGAGGGGAATAACTATGGCTACACCTTC
CDR3 protein: CASSLEGNNYGYTF

J gene: TRBJ1-6
V gene: TRBV19
clone size: few
D gene: -
CDR3 DNA: TGTGCCAGTAGCGACCGCGCGGTAGGATCACCCCTCCACTTT
CDR3 protein: CASSDRAVGSPLHF

J gene: TRBJ2-6
V gene: TRBV6-1
clone size: -
D gene: -
CDR3 DNA: TGTGCCAGCTCCGGGGGGCGTCCAGGGGCCAACGTCCTGACTTTC
CDR3 protein: CASSGGRPGANVLTF

J gene: TRBJ1-1
V gene: TRBV5-1
clone size: few
D gene: -
CDR3 DNA: TGCGCCAGCAGCCCGGGTAGGGTCGGCAGTGAAGCTTTCTTT
CDR3 protein: CASSPGRVGSEAFF

J gene: TRBJ2-5
V gene: TRBV5-1
clone size: few
D gene: -
CDR3 DNA: TGCGCCAGCAGCTTGGCTGCGGGACAAGAGACCCAGTACTTC
CDR3 protein: CASSLAAGQETQYF

J gene: TRBJ1-2
V gene: TRBV4-2
clone size: -
D gene: -
CDR3 DNA: TGTGCCAGCAGCCAAGTGGGGGAGTATTACTATGGCTACACCTTC
CDR3 protein: CASSQVGEYYYGYTF

J gene: TRBJ2-1
V gene: TRBV29-1
clone size: -
D gene: -
CDR3 DNA: TGCACCGCCACGGTTCGGAGCTCCTACAATGAGCAGTTCTTC
CDR3 protein: CTATVRSSYNEQFF

J gene: TRBJ2-1
V gene: TRBV18
clone size: few
D gene: -
CDR3 DNA: TGTGCCAGCTCTTTTACCGGGACTGGCTCCTACAATGAGCAGTTCTTC
CDR3 protein: CASSFTGTGSYNEQFF

J gene: TRBJ2-2
V gene: TRBV7-2
clone size: many
D gene: TRBD2
CDR3 DNA: TGTGCCAGCAGCCTAGCGGGGGGCCGCACCGGGGAGCTGTTTTTT
CDR3 protein: CASSLAGGRTGELFF

J gene: TRBJ2-2
V gene: TRBV4-1
clone size: few
D gene: -
CDR3 DNA: TGCGCCAGCAGCCAAGTTGTCTACACCGGGGAGCTGTTTTTT
CDR3 protein: CASSQVVYTGELFF

J gene: TRBJ1-2
V gene: TRBV12-3/TRBV12-4
clone size: few
D gene: -
CDR3 DNA: TGTGCCAGCAGCTTACAAGGAGCTAACTATGGCTACACCTTC
CDR3 protein: CASSLQGANYGYTF

J gene: TRBJ1-1
V gene: TRBV5-1
clone size: -
D gene: -
CDR3 DNA: TGCGCCAACACGCTTTATTTAGGGGAAACAAACACTGAAGCTTTCTTT
CDR3 protein: CANTLYLGETNTEAFF

J gene: TRBJ2-7
V gene: TRBV9
clone size: -
D gene: -
CDR3 DNA: TGTGCCAGCAGCGTGACGGACCAATCCTACGAGCAGTACTTC
CDR3 protein: CASSVTDQSYEQYF

J gene: TRBJ2-3
V gene: TRBV20-1
clone size: few
D gene: -
CDR3 DNA: TGCAGTGCTAGAGCGAACTGGCAAAAACTAGATACGCAGTATTTT
CDR3 protein: CSARANWQKLDTQYF

J gene: TRBJ1-2
V gene: TRBV10-3
clone size: few
D gene: TRBD1
CDR3 DNA: TGTGCCATCAGTGGGGACAGCAACTATGGCTACACCTTC
CDR3 protein: CAISGDSNYGYTF

J gene: TRBJ2-1
V gene: TRBV28
clone size: -
D gene: -
CDR3 DNA: TGTGCCAGGGGCCCCGCGGGACAGCACAATGAGCAGTTCTTC
CDR3 protein: CARGPAGQHNEQFF

J gene: TRBJ1-6
V gene: TRBV6-1
clone size: -
D gene: -
CDR3 DNA: TGTGCCAGCAGATCTGGACGGTGGGGGGATTCACCCCTCCACTTT
CDR3 protein: CASRSGRWGDSPLHF

J gene: TRBJ2-2
V gene: TRBV18
clone size: -
D gene: -
CDR3 DNA: TGTGCCAGCTCGCCGATGGCTGGGTTCGACGGGGAGCTGTTTTTT
CDR3 protein: CASSPMAGFDGELFF

J gene: TRBJ2-5
V gene: TRBV4-1
clone size: few
D gene: TRBD2
CDR3 DNA: TGCGCCAGCAGCCAAGATAGAGGGGACTATCAAGAGACCCAGTACTTC
CDR3 protein: CASSQDRGDYQETQYF

J gene: TRBJ1-4
V gene: TRBV29-1
clone size: few
D gene: -
CDR3 DNA: TGCAGCGTGAGGGGGACACCCAATCCTGGAGAAAAACTGTTTTTT
CDR3 protein: CSVRGTPNPGEKLFF

J gene: TRBJ2-3
V gene: TRBV14
clone size: -
D gene: -
CDR3 DNA: TGTGCCAGCAGCCGGATCCTCACAGATACGCAGTATTTT
CDR3 protein: CASSRILTDTQYF

J gene: TRBJ1-1
V gene: TRBV7-6
clone size: -
D gene: -
CDR3 DNA: TGTGCCAGCAGCCCGAAGGGGAACACTGAAGCTTTCTTT
CDR3 protein: CASSPKGNTEAFF

J gene: TRBJ1-1
V gene: TRBV7-9
clone size: few
D gene: -
CDR3 DNA: TGTGCCAGCAGCTTAGCGGGTCAGCTGAACACTGAAGCTTTCTTT
CDR3 protein: CASSLAGQLNTEAFF

J gene: TRBJ2-1
V gene: TRBV7-2
clone size: -
D gene: TRBD1
CDR3 DNA: TGTGCCAGCAGCTTTTGGCAGGGGGACAATGAGCAGTTCTTC
CDR3 protein: CASSFWQGDNEQFF

J gene: TRBJ2-3
V gene: TRBV27
clone size: few
D gene: -
CDR3 DNA: TGTGCCAGCAGATCGACCCAACTTAACACAGATACGCAGTATTTT
CDR3 protein: CASRSTQLNTDTQYF

J gene: TRBJ1-2
V gene: TRBV6-5
clone size: few
D gene: TRBD1
CDR3 DNA: TGTGCCAGCAGTTATCAGACCGGGACAGGGAATGGCTACACCTTC
CDR3 protein: CASSYQTGTGNGYTF

J gene: TRBJ2-3
V gene: TRBV7-2
clone size: few
D gene: -
CDR3 DNA: TGTGCCAGCAGCCATTACACGGGGAGCACAGATACGCAGTATTTT
CDR3 protein: CASSHYTGSTDTQYF

J gene: TRBJ2-5
V gene: TRBV3-1
clone size: few
D gene: -
CDR3 DNA: TGTGCCAGCAGCCGAAACCAGGGAGGGACCCAGTACTTC
CDR3 protein: CASSRNQGGTQYF

J gene: TRBJ2-7
V gene: TRBV29-1
clone size: -
D gene: -
CDR3 DNA: TGCAGCGTTGTCGGGGAGAGAGCACTTGAATACGAGCAGTACTTC
CDR3 protein: CSVVGERALEYEQYF

J gene: TRBJ2-1
V gene: TRBV5-4
clone size: many
D gene: TRBD2
CDR3 DNA: TGTGCCAGCAGCGACTCCGGGGGGGGCCACACCAATGAGCAGTTCTTC
CDR3 protein: CASSDSGGGHTNEQFF

J gene: TRBJ2-1
V gene: TRBV5-1
clone size: many
D gene: TRBD1
CDR3 DNA: TGCGCCAGCAGCTTGGAACAGGGGGCCCACAATGAGCAGTTCTTC
CDR3 protein: CASSLEQGAHNEQFF

J gene: TRBJ1-1
V gene: TRBV5-4
clone size: -
D gene: TRBD1
CDR3 DNA: TGTGCCAGCGGCCCCGGACAGGGGGTAAACACTGAAGCTTTCTTT
CDR3 protein: CASGPGQGVNTEAFF

J gene: TRBJ1-2
V gene: TRBV2
clone size: many
D gene: TRBD1
CDR3 DNA: TGTGCCAGCAGAGGACAGGGGGCTGTGGGCTACACCTTC
CDR3 protein: CASRGQGAVGYTF

J gene: TRBJ1-1
V gene: TRBV20-1
clone size: -
D gene: TRBD1
CDR3 DNA: TGCAGTGCTGCCCGGGACAGGGGGACCACTGAAGCTTTCTTT
CDR3 protein: CSAARDRGTTEAFF

J gene: TRBJ2-1
V gene: TRBV7-3
clone size: -
D gene: TRBD1
CDR3 DNA: TGTGCCAGCAGCTCTGGGGACAGGGCCTACAATGAGCAGTTCTTC
CDR3 protein: CASSSGDRAYNEQFF

J gene: TRBJ2-1
V gene: TRBV20-1
clone size: -
D gene: TRBD2
CDR3 DNA: TGCAGTGCTCCCGGGGGGACCTCCTACAATGAGCAGTTCTTC
CDR3 protein: CSAPGGTSYNEQFF

J gene: TRBJ2-5
V gene: TRBV5-1
clone size: -
D gene: -
CDR3 DNA: TGCGCCAGCAGCTTGACAGCTGGAGGAGAGACCCAGTACTTC
CDR3 protein: CASSLTAGGETQYF

J gene: TRBJ2-3
V gene: TRBV20-1
clone size: -
D gene: -
CDR3 DNA: TGCAGTGCTAGGGGTGTTCCGGGGACCTTTGTAGATACGCAGTATTTT
CDR3 protein: CSARGVPGTFVDTQYF